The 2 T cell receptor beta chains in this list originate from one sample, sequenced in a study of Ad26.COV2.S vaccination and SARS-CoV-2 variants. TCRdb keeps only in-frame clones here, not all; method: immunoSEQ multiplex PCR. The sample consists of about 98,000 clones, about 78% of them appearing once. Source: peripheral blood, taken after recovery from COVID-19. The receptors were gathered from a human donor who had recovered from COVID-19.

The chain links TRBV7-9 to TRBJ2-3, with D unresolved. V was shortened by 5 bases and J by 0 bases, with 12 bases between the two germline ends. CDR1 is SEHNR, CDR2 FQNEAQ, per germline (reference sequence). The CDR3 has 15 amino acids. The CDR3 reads CASSLLLASTDTQYF. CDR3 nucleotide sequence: TGTGCCAGCAGCCTCCTTCTCGCTAGCACAGATACGCAGTATTTT.

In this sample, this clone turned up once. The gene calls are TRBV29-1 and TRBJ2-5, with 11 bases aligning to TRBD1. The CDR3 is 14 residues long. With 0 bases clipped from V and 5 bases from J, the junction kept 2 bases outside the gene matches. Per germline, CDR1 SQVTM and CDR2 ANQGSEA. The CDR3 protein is CSVEEGTGGETQYF. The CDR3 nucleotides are TGCAGCGTTGAAGAGGGGACAGGGGGGGAGACCCAGTACTTC.